This T cell receptor (beta chain) is from a study of cytomegalovirus exposure and HLA in healthy donors (dated by TCRdb to 2016 to 2017). At the level of the whole study: A later analysis indicated that the 120 validation repertoires were generated on the platform also employed for the approximately 700 repertoires of the first cohort. The study aimed to test whether signatures of past pathogen exposure could be identified by cataloging public T cell receptors. Along with the roughly 710-subject first cohort, a separate validation cohort of over 90 different subjects was used. High-throughput TCR immunosequencing, statistical association of individual TCRs with disease status, and machine learning were combined to predict cytomegalovirus infection status.

Concerning this clone itself: No cognate antigen has been identified for it. Base-call qualities are not available, and no considerably larger clone is one nucleotide away.

Library generation was performed with the immunoSEQ multiplex PCR assay. As for the original processing: To diagnose cytomegalovirus status from the catalog of TCR beta chain sequences, a statistical classification framework was built. Not all clones reach the TCRdb copy of this immuneACCESS table, which keeps in-frame sequences only. Checked studies attribute under half of the gap to unresolved V genes and leave the rest unexplained. V, J and clone size were drawn from that table, and D and trimming were deduced from the DNA. The sample records roughly 150,000 clones, around 81% of which are singletons. The ten largest clonotypes hold about 2.3% of the sample. What the research found in general, with its limitations: Three of the identified cytomegalovirus-associated TCR beta chains were confirmed in vitro to be specific for cytomegalovirus antigens. A later analysis found that TCRs clustered in the first cohort also tended to co-occur in the roughly 120 validation repertoires, with 94% of cluster scores above 0. Most TCR sequences were observed very rarely across donors, whereas some public TCRs were present in many individuals. According to the authors, the approach could potentially be generalized to other disease states and immunological phenotypes. In the study, some 180 TCR beta chains were listed as associated with cytomegalovirus. The classifier was reported to diagnose cytomegalovirus status with high specificity and sensitivity in both the original and validation cohorts. A later analysis lacked HLA typing for the validation cohort, so it scored co-occurrence in that cohort across all 130 or so repertoires.

Separate from the roughly 650-subject first cohort, the validation cohort of roughly 120 subjects was the group to which the donors belonged. The sequenced sample consisted of PBMCs. The sequence derives from a man aged 30-40 years in good health and CMV-seropositive.

The CDR3 region has the sequence CASSFGQFNQPQHF. The DNA is TGTGCCAGCAGCTTTGGGCAGTTCAATCAGCCCCAGCATTTT. The rearrangement combines TRBV5-5 with TRBJ1-5, with the D segment identity uncertain. Reading from cysteine to phenylalanine, the CDR3 counts 14 amino acids. The kept DNA is CDR3 alone, 42 bases in frame from the first base. Cut back by 2 bases and 3 bases, the V and J ends lie 9 bases apart. CDR1 and CDR2, per the germline V gene (reference sequence), are SGHKS and YYEKEE.